This TCR beta chain was profiled in a study of T cells after yellow fever vaccination. This clonotype showed up many times. The CDR3 covers 13 residues. Trimming removed 4 bases from V and 8 bases from J, with 11 bases in between. Germline CDR1 reads SGHAT; CDR2 reads FQNNGV. In TCRdb, the 5' RACE reads were re-called with MiXCR into one record per CDR3 protein. The top ten hold approximately 0.67% of the sample, which has 120,000 to 150,000 distinct CDR3 sequences, less than 9.5% seen once. This clonotype originated in a young man who received the YFV17D yellow fever vaccine. The chain carries TRBV11-2 and TRBJ2-2; D possibly corresponds to TRBD2 (6 bases). Sequencing was performed on CD4+ T cells sorted from PBMCs, taken 5 days after the yellow fever booster vaccination. The CDR3 nucleotides read TGTGCCAGCAGCTCCTCAGGGACTGGGGAGCTGTTTTTT. Translating it yields CASSSSGTGELFF.